The rows below give T cell receptor beta chains drawn from one sample of a study of blood T cell repertoires in COVID-19. Clones were sequenced by immunoSEQ multiplex PCR, and TCRdb holds only the in-frame ones, with some missing. The table has roughly 410,000 clones, more than 70% seen once; the top ten hold 2.3%. Sequencing was carried out using peripheral blood. Receptors originate from a woman aged 60-75 years with COVID-19, enrolled during active disease. Both conserved end residues are part of each CDR3. D genes are given only for firm matches. Clone size is not always given. Where it is, it says once, few, many or a class for expanded clones.

D gene	V gene	J gene	clone size	CDR3 protein	CDR3 DNA
TRBD1	TRBV7-9	TRBJ1-1	-	CASSLDGTGPGNTEAFF	TGTGCCAGCAGCTTAGATGGGACAGGGCCTGGTAACACTGAAGCTTTCTTT
-	TRBV11-2	TRBJ1-1	-	CASSRTRTEAFF	TGTGCCAGCAGCAGAACGAGGACTGAAGCTTTCTTT
TRBD2	TRBV7-9	TRBJ2-2	-	CASSYGTRPGELFF	TGTGCCAGCAGCTACGGGACTAGACCCGGGGAGCTGTTTTTT
-	TRBV3-1/TRBV3-2	TRBJ1-2	-	CASSQLAGGPTSYTF	TGTGCCAGCAGCCAGTTGGCGGGCGGTCCGACGAGCTACACCTTC
TRBD1	TRBV6-5	TRBJ1-1	-	CASSYSQRPGGAFF	TGTGCCAGCAGTTACTCTCAACGTCCAGGGGGAGCTTTCTTT
-	TRBV27	TRBJ1-1	-	CASSLRGGWTEAFF	TGTGCCAGCAGTTTACGCGGGGGTTGGACTGAAGCTTTCTTT
TRBD2	TRBV6-5	TRBJ2-1	-	CASSYGGGLNEQFF	TGTGCCAGCAGTTACGGCGGGGGGCTCAATGAGCAGTTCTTC
TRBD1	TRBV5-1	TRBJ2-7	once	CASSFDRVDEQYF	TGCGCCAGCAGCTTTGACAGGGTAGACGAGCAGTACTTC
TRBD1	TRBV3-1/TRBV3-2	TRBJ2-7	-	CASSRHGTGPEQYF	TGTGCCAGCAGCCGCCACGGGACAGGTCCCGAGCAGTACTTC
TRBD2	TRBV7-9	TRBJ2-1	-	CASSSGLAGGGVNEQFF	TGTGCCAGCAGCTCAGGACTAGCGGGGGGTGGTGTCAATGAGCAGTTCTTC
TRBD2	TRBV18	TRBJ2-1	-	CASSPIAGEYNEQFF	TGTGCCAGCTCACCAATAGCGGGGGAATACAATGAGCAGTTCTTC
-	TRBV2	TRBJ1-2	-	CASSPSANYGYTF	TGTGCCAGCAGTCCCAGCGCTAACTATGGCTACACCTTC
-	TRBV5-1	TRBJ1-2	-	CASRPSLDSVYGYTF	TGCGCCAGCAGGCCTTCTTTAGACAGTGTCTATGGCTACACCTTC
TRBD1	TRBV27	TRBJ1-6	-	CASSFRAYRQGRNSPLHF	TGTGCCAGCAGTTTTCGGGCATACCGACAGGGGCGTAATTCACCCCTCCACTTT
-	TRBV6-5	TRBJ1-1	-	CASSYPPGTEAFF	TGTGCCAGCAGTTACCCACCAGGCACTGAAGCTTTCTTT
TRBD1	TRBV18	TRBJ2-2	-	CASSPDRVGTGELFF	TGTGCCAGCTCACCGGACAGGGTTGGCACCGGGGAGCTGTTTTTT
-	TRBV3-1/TRBV3-2	TRBJ1-4	-	CASKPQGLANEKLFF	TGTGCCAGCAAGCCCCAGGGTTTGGCTAATGAAAAACTGTTTTTT
TRBD2	TRBV7-2	TRBJ2-7	-	CASRPASGGLYEQYF	TGTGCCAGCAGGCCCGCTAGCGGGGGACTCTACGAGCAGTACTTC
-	TRBV7-8	TRBJ2-2	-	CASSFSRPGELFF	TGTGCCAGCAGCTTTTCCAGGCCCGGGGAGCTGTTTTTT
TRBD2	TRBV5-5	TRBJ2-7	-	CASSYSGTRDAYEQYF	TGTGCCAGCAGCTACTCGGGGACTAGGGATGCCTACGAGCAGTACTTC
-	TRBV5-6	TRBJ2-6	-	CASSSDLAGANVLTF	TGTGCCAGCAGCTCCGATCTAGCTGGGGCCAACGTCCTGACTTTC
TRBD1	TRBV19	TRBJ2-7	-	CASSFGTVGEQYF	TGTGCCAGTAGTTTTGGGACAGTGGGCGAGCAGTACTTC
-	TRBV5-4	TRBJ2-3	-	CASSLAGGGRGRDTQYF	TGTGCCAGCAGCTTGGCCGGTGGGGGGCGGGGGAGAGATACGCAGTATTTT
TRBD1	TRBV4-1	TRBJ1-6	once	CASSRKTPDRGQSSYNSPLHF	TGCGCCAGCAGCCGCAAAACCCCTGACAGGGGGCAGAGCTCCTATAATTCACCCCTCCACTTT
-	TRBV19	TRBJ2-4	-	CASSIDRAGTSPAKNIQYF	TGTGCCAGTAGTATAGATAGGGCAGGGACTTCGCCAGCCAAAAACATTCAGTACTTC
-	TRBV15	TRBJ1-2	-	CATSRDVGHMVIYGYTF	TGTGCCACCAGCAGAGATGTGGGACATATGGTTATCTATGGCTACACCTTC
-	TRBV4-1	TRBJ1-4	-	CASSHVTRDLPEKLFF	TGCGCCAGCAGCCACGTAACCCGGGATTTACCCGAAAAACTGTTTTTT
-	TRBV28	TRBJ2-1	-	CASSDRFSYNEQFF	TGTGCCAGCAGTGACAGGTTTTCCTACAATGAGCAGTTCTTC
-	TRBV28	TRBJ2-7	-	CASRLGGYEQYF	TGTGCCAGCAGACTGGGCGGGTACGAGCAGTACTTC
TRBD1	TRBV2	TRBJ2-1	-	CASSETAATGGSSYNEQFF	TGTGCCAGCAGTGAAACGGCAGCTACAGGGGGCTCATCCTACAATGAGCAGTTCTTC
-	TRBV19	TRBJ1-5	-	CASSTSGGSNQPQHF	TGTGCCAGTAGTACCTCGGGGGGTAGCAATCAGCCCCAGCATTTT